The sample holds many counts of the clone carrying this TCR beta chain. What it recognizes is unknown. This sample is drawn from a study of a mutant IDH1 vaccine in newly diagnosed glioma. Time point denoted: week 47, end of study. All doses held 300 ug of mutant IDH1 20-mer peptide, with topical imiquimod. V gave up 1 base and J gave up 8 bases, with 16 bases separating them. The CDR3 consists of 15 residues. The V gene's germline CDR1 is SGHRS and CDR2 YFSETQ. Sequencing used immunoSEQ multiplex PCR; TCRdb keeps in-frame clones, though not all of them. The sample contains around 61,000 clones, approximately 75% of which appear only once.

This clonotype was obtained from a man aged 45-65 years with glioma. This specimen consisted of PBMCs, obtained from a glioma patient whose treatment included an IDH1 peptide vaccine. This chain links TRBV5-1 with TRBJ2-1, with a tentative D call TRBD2 (6 bases). CDR3 sequence (DNA): TGCGCCAGCAGCTTGTTGGGACTTGAAACCGATGAGCAGTTCTTC. This codes for CASSLLGLETDEQFF. Drawing the rest from reference TRBV5-1 and TRBJ2-1, the complete variable domain is KAGVTQTPRYLIKTRGQQVTLSCSPISGHRSVSWYQQTPGQGLQFLFEYFSETQRNKGNFPGRFSGRQFSNSRSEMNVSTLELGDSALYLCASSLLGLETDEQFFGPGTRLTVL.